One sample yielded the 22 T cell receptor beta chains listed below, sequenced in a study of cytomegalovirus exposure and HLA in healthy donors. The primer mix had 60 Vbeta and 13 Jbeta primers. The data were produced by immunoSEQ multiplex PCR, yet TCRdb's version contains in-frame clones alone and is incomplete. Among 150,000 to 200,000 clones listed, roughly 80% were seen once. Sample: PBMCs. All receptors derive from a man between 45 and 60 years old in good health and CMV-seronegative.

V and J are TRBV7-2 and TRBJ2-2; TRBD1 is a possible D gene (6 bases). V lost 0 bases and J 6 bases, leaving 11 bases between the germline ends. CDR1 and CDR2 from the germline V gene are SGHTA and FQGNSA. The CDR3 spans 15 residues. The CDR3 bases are TGTGCCAGCAGCTTAGCTTGGGGGCGGGCCGGGGAGCTGTTTTTT. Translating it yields CASSLAWGRAGELFF. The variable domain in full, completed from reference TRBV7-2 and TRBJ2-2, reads GAGVSQSPSNKVTEKGKDVELRCDPISGHTALYWYRQSLGQGLEFLIYFQGNSAPDKSGLPSDRFSAERTGGSVSTLTIQRTQQEDSAVYLCASSLAWGRAGELFFGEGSRLTVL.

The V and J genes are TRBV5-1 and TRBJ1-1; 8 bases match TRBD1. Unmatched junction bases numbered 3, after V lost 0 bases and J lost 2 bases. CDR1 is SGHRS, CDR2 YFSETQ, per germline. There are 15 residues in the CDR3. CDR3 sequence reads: CASSLDGQGNTEAFF. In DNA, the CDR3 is TGCGCCAGCAGCTTGGATGGACAGGGCAACACTGAAGCTTTCTTT.

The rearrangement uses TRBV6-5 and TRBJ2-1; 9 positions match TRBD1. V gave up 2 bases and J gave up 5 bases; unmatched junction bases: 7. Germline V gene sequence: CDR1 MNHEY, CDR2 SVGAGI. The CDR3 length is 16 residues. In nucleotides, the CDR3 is TGTGCCAGCAGTTACCGCCGACAGGGGGTGGACAATGAGCAGTTCTTC. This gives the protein CASSYRRQGVDNEQFF.

The CDR3, as DNA: TGTGCCAGCAGTGAACTAGCACCAGATACGCAGTATTTT. Amino acids: CASSELAPDTQYF. This chain joins TRBV2 and TRBJ2-3, with D perhaps matching TRBD2 (5 bases). From germline, CDR1 is SNHLY and CDR2 FYNNEI. Trimming took 2 bases from V and 4 from J, leaving 7 bases between them. The CDR3 is 13 residues long.

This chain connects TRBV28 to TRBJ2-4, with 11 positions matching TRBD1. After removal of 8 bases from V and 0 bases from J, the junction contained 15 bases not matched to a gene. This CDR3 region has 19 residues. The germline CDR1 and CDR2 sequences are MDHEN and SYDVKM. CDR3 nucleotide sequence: TGTGCCAGCGCGTCCCTGGGGACAGGGGGTAGAGAAGCCAAAAACATTCAGTACTTC. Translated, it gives CASASLGTGGREAKNIQYF.

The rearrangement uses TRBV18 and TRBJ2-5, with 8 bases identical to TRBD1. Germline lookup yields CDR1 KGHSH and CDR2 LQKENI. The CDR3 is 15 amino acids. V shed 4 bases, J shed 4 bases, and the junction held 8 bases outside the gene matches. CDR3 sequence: CASSLPRGRGETQYF. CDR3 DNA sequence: TGTGCCAGCTCACTCCCCAGGGGGCGCGGAGAGACCCAGTACTTC.

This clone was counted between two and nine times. CDR3 protein: CASSLGQPGNEKLFF. The CDR3 region has the DNA TGTGCCAGCAGTTTGGGACAGCCGGGAAATGAAAAACTGTTTTTT. The chain uses TRBV27 and TRBJ1-4; 7 bases fit TRBD1. Trimming removed 3 bases from V and 5 bases from J; junction bases left unmatched: 6. The germline V gene encodes CDR1 MNHEY and CDR2 SMNVEV (reference sequence). The length of the CDR3 is 15 residues.

CDR3 DNA sequence: TGCGCCAGCAGCTTGTTCGGGGGTGCCTCCTACGAGCAGTACTTC. Translated: CASSLFGGASYEQYF. The rearrangement uses TRBV5-1 and TRBJ2-7, with a weak D call TRBD2 (6 bases). Germline CDR1 and CDR2: SGHRS and YFSETQ. The CDR3 has 15 amino acids. The ends were cut back, 1 base at V and 0 bases at J, with 11 bases in the middle.

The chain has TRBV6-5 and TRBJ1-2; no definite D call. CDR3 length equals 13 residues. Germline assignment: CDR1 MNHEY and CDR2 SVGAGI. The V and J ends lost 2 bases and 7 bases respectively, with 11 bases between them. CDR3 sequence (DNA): TGTGCCAGCAGTTACGAGGGTGAGAGTGGCTACACCTTC. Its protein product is CASSYEGESGYTF.

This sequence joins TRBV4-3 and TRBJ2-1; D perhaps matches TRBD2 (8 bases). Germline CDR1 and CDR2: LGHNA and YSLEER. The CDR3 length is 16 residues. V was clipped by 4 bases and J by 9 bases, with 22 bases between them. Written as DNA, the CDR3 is TGCGCCAGCAGCCCGCGGGACAGAAGCGGGAGTGGTGAGCAGTTCTTC. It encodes CASSPRDRSGSGEQFF.

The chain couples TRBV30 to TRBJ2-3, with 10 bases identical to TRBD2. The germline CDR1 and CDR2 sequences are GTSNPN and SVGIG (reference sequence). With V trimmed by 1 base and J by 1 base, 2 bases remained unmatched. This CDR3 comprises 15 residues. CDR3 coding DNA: TGTGCCTGGAGTGCTAGCGGGAGACGCACAGATACGCAGTATTTT. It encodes CAWSASGRRTDTQYF.

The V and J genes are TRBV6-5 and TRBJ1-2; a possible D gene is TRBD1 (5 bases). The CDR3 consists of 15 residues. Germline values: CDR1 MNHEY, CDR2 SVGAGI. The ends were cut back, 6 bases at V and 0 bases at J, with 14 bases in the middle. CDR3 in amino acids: CASRHNRSPNYGYTF. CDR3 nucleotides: TGTGCCAGCAGGCACAACAGGTCCCCTAACTATGGCTACACCTTC.

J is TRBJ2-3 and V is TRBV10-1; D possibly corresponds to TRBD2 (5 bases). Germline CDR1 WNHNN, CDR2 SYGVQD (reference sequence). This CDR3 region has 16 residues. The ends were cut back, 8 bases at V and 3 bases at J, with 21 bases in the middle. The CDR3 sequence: CASRKFIAHQTDTQYF. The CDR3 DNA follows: TGCGCCAGCCGAAAGTTTATAGCGCACCAAACAGATACGCAGTATTTT.

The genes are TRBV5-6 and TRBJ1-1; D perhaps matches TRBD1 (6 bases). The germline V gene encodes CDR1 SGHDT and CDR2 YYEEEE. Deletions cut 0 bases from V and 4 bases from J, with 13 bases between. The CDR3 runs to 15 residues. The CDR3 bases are TGTGCCAGCAGCTTGGTGGGGGCCCGGGGCACTGAAGCTTTCTTT. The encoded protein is CASSLVGARGTEAFF.

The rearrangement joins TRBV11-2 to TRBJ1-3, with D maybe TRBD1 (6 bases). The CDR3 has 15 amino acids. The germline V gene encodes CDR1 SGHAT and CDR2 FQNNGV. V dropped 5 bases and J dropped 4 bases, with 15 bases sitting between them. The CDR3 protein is CASSPETGSGNTIYF. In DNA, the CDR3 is TGTGCCAGCAGCCCGGAGACAGGTTCAGGAAACACCATATATTTT.

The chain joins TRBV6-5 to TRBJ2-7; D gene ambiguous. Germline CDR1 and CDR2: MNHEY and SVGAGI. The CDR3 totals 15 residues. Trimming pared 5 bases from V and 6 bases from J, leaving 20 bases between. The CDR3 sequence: CASSPSTLVSAEQYF. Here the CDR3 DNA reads TGTGCCAGCAGTCCTTCAACCTTAGTATCTGCCGAGCAGTACTTC.

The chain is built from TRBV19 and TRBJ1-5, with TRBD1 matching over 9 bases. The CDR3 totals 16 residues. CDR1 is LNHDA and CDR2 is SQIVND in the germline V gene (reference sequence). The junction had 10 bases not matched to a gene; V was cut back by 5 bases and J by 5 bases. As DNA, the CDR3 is TGTGCCAGTAGTTCTCGTAGGACAGGGGCCTATCAGCCCCAGCATTTT. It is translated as CASSSRRTGAYQPQHF. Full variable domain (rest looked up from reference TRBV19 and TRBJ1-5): DGGITQSPKYLFRKEGQNVTLSCEQNLNHDAMYWYRQDPGQGLRLIYYSQIVNDFQKGDIAEGYSVSREKKESFPLTVTSAQKNPTAFYLCASSSRRTGAYQPQHFGDGTRLSIL.

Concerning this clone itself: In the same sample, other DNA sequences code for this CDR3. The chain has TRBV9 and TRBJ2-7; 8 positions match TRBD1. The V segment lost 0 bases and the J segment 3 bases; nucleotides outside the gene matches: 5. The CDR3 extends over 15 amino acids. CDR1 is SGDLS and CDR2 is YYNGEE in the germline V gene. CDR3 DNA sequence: TGTGCCAGCAGCGTAGGTCAGGGGGCTCGCTACGAGCAGTACTTC. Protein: CASSVGQGARYEQYF.

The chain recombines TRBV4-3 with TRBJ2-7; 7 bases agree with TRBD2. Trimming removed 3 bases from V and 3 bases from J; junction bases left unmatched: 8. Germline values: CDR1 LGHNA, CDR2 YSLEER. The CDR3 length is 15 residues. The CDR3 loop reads CASSHLAGEDYEQYF. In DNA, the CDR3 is TGCGCCAGCAGCCACCTGGCGGGGGAAGACTACGAGCAGTACTTC.

The CDR3 is CATSRGRTGVGETQYF. DNA for the CDR3: TGTGCCACCAGCAGAGGACGGACAGGGGTTGGGGAGACCCAGTACTTC. The chain carries TRBV15 and TRBJ2-5, with TRBD1 matching 9 bases. CDR1 and CDR2 (germline): LNHNV, YYDKDF (reference sequence). V shed 1 base and J 5 bases; nucleotides not matched to a gene: 8. This CDR3 spans 16 amino acids. The variable domain in full, with the rest retrieved from reference TRBV15 and TRBJ2-5, is DAMVIQNPRYQVTQFGKPVTLSCSQTLNHNVMYWYQQKSSQAPKLLFHYYDKDFNNEADTPDNFQSRRPNTSFCFLDIRSPGLGDTAMYLCATSRGRTGVGETQYFGPGTRLLVL.

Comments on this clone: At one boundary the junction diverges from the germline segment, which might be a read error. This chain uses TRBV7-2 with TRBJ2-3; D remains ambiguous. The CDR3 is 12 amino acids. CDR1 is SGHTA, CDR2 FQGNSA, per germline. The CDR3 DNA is TGTGCCAGCGGCTTCTTCACAGATACGCAGTATTTT. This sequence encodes CASGFFTDTQYF.

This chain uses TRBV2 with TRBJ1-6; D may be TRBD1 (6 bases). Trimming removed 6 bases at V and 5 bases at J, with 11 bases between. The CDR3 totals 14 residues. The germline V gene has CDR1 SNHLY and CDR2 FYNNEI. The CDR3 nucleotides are TGTGCCAGCAGGGGGACAAACAATAATTCACCCCTCCACTTT. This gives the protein CASRGTNNNSPLHF.